This T cell receptor beta chain stems from a study of T cell responses to AZD1222 COVID-19 vaccine. This clone was counted once. CDR3 length: 16 residues. Trimming at V came to 2 bases and at J to 5 bases, leaving 7 bases not matched to a gene. CDR1 and CDR2 (germline): SGHTA, FQGNSA. Pooling was applied to second doses at about 4 or about 12 weeks. Sequencing used immunoSEQ multiplex PCR; TCRdb keeps in-frame clones, though not all of them. The sample shows tens of thousands of clones, approximately 86% of them seen only once. Sequenced material: peripheral blood, taken 28 days after the second AZD1222 dose. The receptor was isolated from an adult who received the AZD1222 COVID-19 vaccine. This sequence joins TRBV7-2 and TRBJ2-5, with 11 positions matching TRBD1. The CDR3 loop reads CASSLFGTGGRETQYF. CDR3 in DNA: TGTGCCAGCAGCTTATTTGGGACAGGGGGACGGGAGACCCAGTACTTC.